Listed below are T cell receptor beta chains from one sample, sequenced in a study of OX40 agonist ivuxolimab in advanced cancers. Method: immunoSEQ multiplex PCR; TCRdb's copy keeps in-frame clones and lacks some. The sample holds tens of thousands of clones, around 80% seen once. Sequenced here: CD4+ or CD8+ T cells sorted from blood, sampled in a trial of the OX40 agonist ivuxolimab. The receptors derive from an adult with an advanced solid tumor such as melanoma, head and neck, liver or kidney cancer. Both conserved end residues are part of each CDR3. Each record gives: J gene, V gene, D gene, clone size, CDR3 protein, CDR3 DNA. D genes are given only for firm matches. Size is stated for part of the rows, as once, few or many counts, or as a class when the clone is expanded.

TRBJ2-2 TRBV6-1 - - CASGGPLPGGELFF TGTGCCAGCGGGGGGCCTTTACCGGGAGGGGAGCTGTTTTTT
TRBJ2-7 TRBV28 TRBD2 - CASKTPGGGYEQYF TGTGCCAGCAAAACTCCCGGGGGGGGCTACGAGCAGTACTTC
TRBJ2-4 TRBV6-6 TRBD1 - CASNEDRGRVIQYF TGTGCCAGCAACGAGGACAGGGGGCGGGTCATTCAGTACTTC
TRBJ2-1 TRBV4-1 TRBD2 - CASSQDPPAGLAYNEQFF TGCGCCAGCAGCCAAGATCCCCCAGCGGGACTGGCCTACAATGAGCAGTTCTTC
TRBJ2-2 TRBV5-1 - - CASSEPGGYGELFF TGCGCCAGCAGCGAACCAGGGGGGTACGGGGAGCTGTTTTTT
TRBJ2-5 TRBV5-4 TRBD2 - CASSFRAGEETQYF TGTGCCAGCAGCTTTCGAGCGGGAGAGGAGACCCAGTACTTC
TRBJ1-1 TRBV30 - few CAWTEYMNTEAFF TGTGCCTGGACAGAATACATGAACACTGAAGCTTTCTTT
TRBJ1-2 TRBV19 - - CASSLFRSGYTF TGTGCCAGTAGTCTCTTTCGTAGTGGCTACACCTTC
TRBJ2-1 TRBV27 TRBD2 few CASSLGLAGGEQFF TGTGCCAGCAGTTTAGGACTAGCGGGAGGTGAGCAGTTCTTC
TRBJ2-1 TRBV4-1 TRBD2 - CASSRTSGRAGEQFF TGCGCCAGCAGCCGGACTAGCGGGAGGGCCGGTGAGCAGTTCTTC
TRBJ2-5 TRBV9 - few CASSVRTGYEETQYF TGTGCCAGCAGCGTACGAACAGGGTATGAGGAGACCCAGTACTTC
TRBJ2-1 TRBV5-1 TRBD2 - CASSLDGGSRNEQFF TGCGCCAGCAGCTTGGACGGCGGGAGCAGGAATGAGCAGTTCTTC